This TCR beta chain was recovered during a study of cytotoxic CD8 clonotypes in ibrutinib-treated CLL. About the research overall: Sample averages reached hundreds of thousands of productive templates and under 100,000 productive rearrangements. Study-level points and caveats: Private clonotypes, not public ones, expanded at ibrutinib response.

Genomic DNA (roughly 1.8 micrograms) was obtained from cryopreserved PBMCs for construction of TCR beta libraries. A 1 in 200,000 to 1 in 1 million T cell depth was the sequencing target. Repertoires were generated with immunoSEQ multiplex PCR, while TCRdb's copy carries only in-frame clones and drops some. The table shows about 120,000 clones, with over 75% occurring only once. Comments on this clone: Its antigen is still unknown.

The sequence derives from a human donor with chronic lymphocytic leukemia. The sequences come from PBMCs, collected after 24 months of ibrutinib treatment.

This CDR3 is CASSFTLANEKLFF. The CDR3 DNA sequence: TGTGCCAGCAGCTTTACCTTAGCTAATGAAAAACTGTTTTTT. The chain uses TRBV7-9 and TRBJ1-4; D gene uncertain. The V end was cut by 3 bases, the J end by 3 bases, with 8 bases between. Germline lookup yields CDR1 SEHNR and CDR2 FQNEAQ (reference sequence). CDR3 length: 14 residues.